This TCR beta chain stems from a study of shared clonotypes between healthy human individuals. Study-wide findings and caveats: Clonotype sharing among donors was expected to depend on sequencing depth.

TCRdb's copy holds only in-frame clones and misses some; the assay was immunoSEQ multiplex PCR. The sample lists some 2 million clones, 85% to 95% seen once, with roughly 0.13% in the top ten. CDR1 is SGDLS, CDR2 YYNGEE, per germline. The trim removed 4 bases at V and 4 bases at J, leaving 8 bases unmatched. The CDR3 loop spans 14 amino acids. Each donor was a Caucasian adult residing in Nashville, Tennessee. This clone was recorded once. Its cognate antigen is unknown. Other DNA sequences of this sample code for an identical CDR3. Sequencing was performed on naive CD4+ T cells sorted from blood. Described subset: CD45RA+ positively selected. The J gene is TRBJ2-7, the V gene TRBV9; 7 bases are shared with TRBD1. The TCR was taken from a man between 18 and 35 years old in good health. CDR3: CASSPRTGTYEQYF. The CDR3 bases are TGTGCCAGCAGCCCGCGGACAGGAACTTACGAGCAGTACTTC. The full variable domain, in which reference TRBV9 and TRBJ2-7 provide the parts outside the CDR3, is DSGVTQTPKHLITATGQRVTLRCSPRSGDLSVYWYQQSLDQGLQFLIQYYNGEERAKGNILERFSAQQFPDLHSELNLSSLELGDSALYFCASSPRTGTYEQYFGPGTRLTVT.